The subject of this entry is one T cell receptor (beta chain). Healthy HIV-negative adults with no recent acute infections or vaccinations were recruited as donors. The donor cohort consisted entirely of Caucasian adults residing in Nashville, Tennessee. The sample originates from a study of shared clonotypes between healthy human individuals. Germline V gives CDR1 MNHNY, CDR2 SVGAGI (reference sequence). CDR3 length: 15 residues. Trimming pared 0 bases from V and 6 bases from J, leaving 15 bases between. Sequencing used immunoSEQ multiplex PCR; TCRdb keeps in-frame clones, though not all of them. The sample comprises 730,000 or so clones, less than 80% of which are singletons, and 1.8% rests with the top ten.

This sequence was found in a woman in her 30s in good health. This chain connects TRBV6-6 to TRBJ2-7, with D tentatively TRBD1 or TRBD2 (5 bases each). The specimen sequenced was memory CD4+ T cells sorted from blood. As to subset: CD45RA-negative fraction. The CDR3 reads CASSYSSGPRSEQYF. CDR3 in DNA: TGTGCCAGCAGTTACTCGTCGGGACCAAGGAGCGAGCAGTACTTC.